One sample yielded the 20 T cell receptor beta chains listed below, sequenced in a study of blood T cell repertoires in COVID-19. Assay used: immunoSEQ multiplex PCR; TCRdb lists only in-frame clones, some missing. The sample has almost 200,000 clones; roughly nine tenths are singletons. Sequenced sample: peripheral blood. The receptors here all came from a woman between 65 and 79 years old with acute or convalescent COVID-19.

The chain carries TRBV2 and TRBJ2-7; D might be TRBD2 (7 bases). Germline CDR1 is SNHLY and CDR2 is FYNNEI. V gave up 5 bases and J gave up 13 bases, with 27 bases separating them. There are 15 residues in the CDR3. The CDR3 loop reads CASSTRPGGPQPGYF. The CDR3 nucleotides read TGTGCCAGCAGTACCAGACCGGGGGGCCCCCAACCTGGATACTTC.

The chain combines TRBV29-1 with TRBJ1-2; TRBD1 is a possible D gene (5 bases). The V gene lost 8 bases and the J gene lost 8 bases, with 21 bases spanning the gap. CDR3 length: 13 residues. Germline values: CDR1 SQVTM, CDR2 ANQGSEA. CDR3 amino acids: CSTRRVDMGGYTF. The CDR3 region has the DNA TGCAGCACCCGGAGAGTGGACATGGGAGGCTACACCTTC.

The rearrangement uses TRBV7-2 and TRBJ1-2, with D perhaps TRBD1 (6 bases). The germline V gene encodes CDR1 SGHTA and CDR2 FQGNSA. The CDR3 contains 14 residues. Trimming removed 5 bases from V and 3 bases from J, with 13 bases in between. The CDR3 DNA reads as TGTGCCAGCAGCCCGTGGGGGCAGGACTATGGCTACACCTTC. This sequence encodes CASSPWGQDYGYTF.

The rearrangement joins TRBV6-5 to TRBJ2-2, with D tentatively TRBD1 (6 bases). CDR1 and CDR2 from the germline V gene are MNHEY and SVGAGI. V lost 5 bases and J 4 bases, leaving 11 bases between the germline ends. This CDR3 has 14 residues. The CDR3 sequence is CASSRQEVTGELFF. CDR3 coding DNA: TGTGCCAGCAGTAGACAGGAGGTCACCGGGGAGCTGTTTTTT.

The chain combines TRBV28 with TRBJ1-1, with TRBD1 matching 8 bases. Germline trimming cut 5 bases from V and 7 bases from J; bases unmatched to any gene: 12. There are 15 residues in the CDR3. CDR1 and CDR2 from the germline V gene are MDHEN and SYDVKM. The CDR3 loop reads CASSLFTGGFGEAFF. CDR3 sequence (DNA): TGTGCCAGCAGTCTCTTCACAGGGGGGTTCGGTGAAGCTTTCTTT.

This chain connects TRBV24-1 to TRBJ2-7; TRBD2 aligns across 12 bases. V was clipped by 5 bases and J by 3 bases; unmatched bases: 4. This CDR3 spans 15 amino acids. The germline gives CDR1 KGHDR, CDR2 SFDVKD. The CDR3: CATSALAGGIYEQYF. CDR3 in DNA: TGTGCCACCAGTGCCCTAGCGGGAGGGATCTACGAGCAGTACTTC.

The genes are TRBV19 and TRBJ2-1; TRBD2 aligns across 8 bases. Germline lookup yields CDR1 LNHDA and CDR2 SQIVND (reference sequence). The V and J ends lost 7 bases and 4 bases, in that order; junction bases with no gene match: 3. CDR3 length: 13 amino acids. This CDR3 is CASTPGGYNEQFF. The CDR3 DNA follows: TGTGCCAGTACTCCGGGGGGGTACAATGAGCAGTTCTTC. The full variable domain, with the rest looked up from reference TRBV19 and TRBJ2-1, is DGGITQSPKYLFRKEGQNVTLSCEQNLNHDAMYWYRQDPGQGLRLIYYSQIVNDFQKGDIAEGYSVSREKKESFPLTVTSAQKNPTAFYLCASTPGGYNEQFFGPGTRLTVL.

The chain recombines TRBV10-1 with TRBJ2-7, with TRBD1 matching 11 bases. The trim removed 4 bases at V and 4 bases at J, leaving 3 bases unmatched. Per germline, CDR1 WNHNN and CDR2 SYGVQD (reference sequence). The CDR3 runs 14 residues. CDR3 amino acids: CASSGGTGGYEQYF. CDR3 bases: TGCGCCAGCAGTGGAGGGACAGGGGGTTACGAGCAGTACTTC.

Points on this clone: The sample carries other DNA sequences with the same CDR3. V and J are TRBV6-5 and TRBJ2-1; TRBD2 matches at 13 bases. The V gene end was trimmed by 4 bases and the J gene end by 7 bases; junction bases not matched to a gene: 4. The CDR3 is made up of 15 amino acids. Germline V gene data show CDR1 as MNHEY and CDR2 as SVGAGI. CDR3 in amino acids: CASSLLAGGQNEQFF. The CDR3 coding sequence is TGTGCCAGCAGTTTACTAGCGGGGGGGCAGAATGAGCAGTTCTTC.

The rearrangement uses TRBV27 and TRBJ2-5; D is perhaps TRBD1 (6 bases). CDR1 and CDR2 from the germline V gene are MNHEY and SMNVEV (reference sequence). The CDR3 sequence is 13 residues long. Trimming removed 7 bases at V and 5 bases at J, with 14 bases between. The CDR3 loop is CASNPGVGETQYF. CDR3 nucleotides: TGTGCCAGCAACCCAGGGGTGGGGGAGACCCAGTACTTC.

V is TRBV7-2 and J is TRBJ1-2, with 7 bases lining up with TRBD1. CDR3 size: 14 residues. The V gene's germline CDR1 is SGHTA and CDR2 FQGNSA. J lost 2 bases, V lost 2 bases, and 2 bases had no gene match. This chain's CDR3 is CASSLLQGNYGYTF. In nucleotides, the CDR3 is TGTGCCAGCAGCTTATTACAGGGGAACTATGGCTACACCTTC.

This chain links TRBV18 with TRBJ2-1; no firm D call. Trimming cost V 2 bases and J 6 bases, with 11 bases left between them. The CDR3 has 14 amino acids. Germline values: CDR1 KGHSH, CDR2 LQKENI. DNA of the CDR3: TGTGCCAGCTCACCAGGATCTAGTAGCAATGAGCAGTTCTTC. Translation: CASSPGSSSNEQFF.

The chain is built from TRBV7-9 and TRBJ2-1; no reliable D call. V was clipped by 8 bases and J by 0 bases, with 14 bases between them. Germline V gives CDR1 SEHNR, CDR2 FQNEAQ (reference sequence). This CDR3 has 15 amino acids. CDR3 region: CASLTPAGSYNEQFF. For the CDR3, the DNA is TGTGCCAGCCTTACCCCCGCAGGCTCCTACAATGAGCAGTTCTTC. The full variable domain, with the rest looked up from reference TRBV7-9 and TRBJ2-1, is DTGVSQNPRHKITKRGQNVTFRCDPISEHNRLYWYRQTLGQGPEFLTYFQNEAQLEKSRLLSDRFSAERPKGSFSTLEIQRTEQGDSAMYLCASLTPAGSYNEQFFGPGTRLTVL.

The chain uses TRBV7-2 and TRBJ1-2, with D maybe TRBD1 (6 bases). Per germline, CDR1 SGHTA and CDR2 FQGNSA. The V end lost 5 bases, the J end lost 5 bases, and 15 bases lay between the germline ends. The CDR3 has 14 residues. DNA for the CDR3: TGTGCCAGCAGCCCATCGGGACACTATTATGGCTACACCTTC. Translation gives CASSPSGHYYGYTF.

The CDR3 DNA reads as TGTGCCAGCAATGGGCAGGGGGCGCGGGGAAACACCATATATTTT. Encoded protein: CASNGQGARGNTIYF. The chain combines TRBV2 with TRBJ1-3, with 8 bases fitting TRBD1. V shed 7 bases, J shed 4 bases, and the junction held 9 bases outside the gene matches. This CDR3 region has 15 residues. The germline V gene encodes CDR1 SNHLY and CDR2 FYNNEI.

The chain recombines TRBV21-1 with TRBJ1-5; the D segment call TRBD1 is taken from the table without a DNA check. TRBV21-1 is flagged as a pseudogene. There are 16 residues in the CDR3. The CDR3 region has the DNA TGTGCCAGCAGCAAAGAAGGGGACAGCCCCAGCACCCTCCATCATTTT. Protein sequence: CASSKEGDSPSTLHHF.

In DNA form, the CDR3 reads TGTGCCAGTAGTATAGTTGCGGGGGCTAGCCAAGAGACCCAGTACTTC. Amino acid sequence: CASSIVAGASQETQYF. The J gene is TRBJ2-5, the V gene TRBV19; a weak D match, TRBD2 (7 bases). The V and J ends lost 1 base and 1 base respectively, with 13 bases between them. Germline V lookup: CDR1 LNHDA, CDR2 SQIVND (reference sequence). CDR3 length equals 16 residues. Based on the CDR3 plus reference TRBV19 and TRBJ2-5, the full variable domain is DGGITQSPKYLFRKEGQNVTLSCEQNLNHDAMYWYRQDPGQGLRLIYYSQIVNDFQKGDIAEGYSVSREKKESFPLTVTSAQKNPTAFYLCASSIVAGASQETQYFGPGTRLLVL.

A remark on this clone: Other DNA sequences from this sample encode an identical CDR3 as well. The chain employs TRBV7-9 and TRBJ1-5; tentative D call: TRBD1 (5 bases). V dropped 3 bases and J dropped 3 bases, with 12 bases sitting between them. Germline V gene lookup returns CDR1 SEHNR and CDR2 FQNEAQ (reference sequence). This CDR3 region has 15 residues. CDR3 sequence reads: CASSLATGLNQPQHF. CDR3 nucleotide sequence: TGTGCCAGCAGCTTGGCAACGGGACTCAATCAGCCCCAGCATTTT.

V gene TRBV18 combines with J gene TRBJ1-4, with D possibly matching TRBD1 (6 bases). Germline values: CDR1 KGHSH, CDR2 LQKENI. This CDR3 has 14 residues. V lost 3 bases, J lost 6 bases, and 11 bases lay in between. The CDR3 loop is CASSPRAGDEKLFF. CDR3 sequence (DNA): TGTGCCAGCTCACCCCGGGCAGGGGATGAAAAACTGTTTTTT.

V gene TRBV15 combines with J gene TRBJ2-1; TRBD1 aligns across 9 bases. The CDR3 is 16 residues long. Germline V gene sequence: CDR1 LNHNV, CDR2 YYDKDF (reference sequence). V lost 1 base and J lost 8; bases outside the gene matches: 9. CDR3 sequence reads: CATSRVLGQGSDEQFF. CDR3 DNA sequence: TGTGCCACCAGCAGAGTATTAGGACAGGGGTCGGATGAGCAGTTCTTC.